What follows are 16 T cell receptor beta chains derived from one specimen sequenced in a study of cytomegalovirus exposure and HLA in healthy donors. Both 60 Vbeta primers and 13 Jbeta primers went into the PCR. Method: immunoSEQ multiplex PCR; TCRdb's copy keeps in-frame clones and lacks some. The sample carries 250,000 or so clones, roughly four fifths recorded once. The sequenced material came from PBMCs. These TCRs come from a woman aged 60-70 years in good health and CMV-seropositive.

This clone was seen once. The junction departs from the called germline gene at one end, perhaps through a read error. Other DNA sequences in the sample encode the same CDR3. The chain links TRBV5-1 to TRBJ2-1; maybe TRBD2 (6 bases). The germline gives CDR1 SGHRS, CDR2 YFSETQ. CDR3 length: 14 amino acids. The CDR3 nucleotides read TGCGCCAGCAGTTTGGAGGAGGGATTCAGTGAGCAGTTCTTC. Its protein is CASSLEEGFSEQFF. Drawing the rest from reference TRBV5-1 and TRBJ2-1, the complete variable domain is KAGVTQTPRYLIKTRGQQVTLSCSPISGHRSVSWYQQTPGQGLQFLFEYFSETQRNKGNFPGRFSGRQFSNSRSEMNVSTLELGDSALYLCASSLEEGFSEQFFGPGTRLTVL.

This clone appeared a single time. The chain is built from TRBV27 and TRBJ2-3, with D perhaps TRBD1 (6 bases). CDR3 length: 14 amino acids. V shed 2 bases and J shed 2 bases, with 8 bases lying between them. The germline V gene has CDR1 MNHEY and CDR2 SMNVEV (reference sequence). The DNA of the CDR3 is TGTGCCAGCAGTTTAGACAGGTACACAGATACGCAGTATTTT. It encodes CASSLDRYTDTQYF.

This clone was counted once. This chain joins TRBV5-4 and TRBJ2-7; TRBD2 agrees at 10 bases. V shed 3 bases, J shed 5 bases, and the junction held 11 bases outside the gene matches. This CDR3 has 16 residues. Germline V CDR1 and CDR2: SGHNT, YYREEE (reference sequence). CDR3 amino acids: CASSSLGSGRWNEQYF. CDR3 coding DNA: TGTGCCAGCAGCTCCCTGGGTAGCGGGAGGTGGAACGAGCAGTACTTC.

The chain is built from TRBV5-1 and TRBJ2-1, with D possibly matching TRBD2 (6 bases). The germline V gene encodes CDR1 SGHRS and CDR2 YFSETQ. Trimming shortened V by 3 bases and J by 10 bases, and 23 bases separated the two germline ends. This CDR3 is built from 16 residues. CDR3 DNA sequence: TGCGCCAGCAGCTACTCCAGACTAGTCGGATCGAGGGAGCAGTTCTTC. This codes for CASSYSRLVGSREQFF. Looking up the rest from reference TRBV5-1 and TRBJ2-1 gives the full variable domain: KAGVTQTPRYLIKTRGQQVTLSCSPISGHRSVSWYQQTPGQGLQFLFEYFSETQRNKGNFPGRFSGRQFSNSRSEMNVSTLELGDSALYLCASSYSRLVGSREQFFGPGTRLTVL.

This sequence joins TRBV14 and TRBJ2-2; 8 bases line up with TRBD2. This CDR3 has 19 amino acids. Trimming removed 0 bases from V and 5 bases from J; junction bases left unmatched: 14. CDR1 and CDR2 from the germline V gene are SGHDN and FVKESK. In DNA, the CDR3 is TGTGCCAGCAGCCAAGAGGGTAGCGGGGCCGGCCGCGGGACCGGGGAGCTGTTTTTT. Its translation is CASSQEGSGAGRGTGELFF.

This clone has only one observation. V and J are TRBV12-5 and TRBJ2-5, with D possibly TRBD2 on 6 matching bases. Germline CDR1 reads LGHNT; CDR2 reads FRNRAP. V shed 6 bases and J shed 3 bases, with 20 bases lying between them. This CDR3 contains 16 residues. The chain's CDR3 is CASGARMSGDEETQYF. Written as DNA, the CDR3 is TGTGCTAGTGGAGCGCGAATGTCGGGGGATGAAGAGACCCAGTACTTC.

The chain combines TRBV19 with TRBJ2-3, with 7 nucleotides matching TRBD2. The CDR3 runs to 15 residues. CDR1 is LNHDA, CDR2 SQIVND, per germline (reference sequence). Trimming took 5 bases from V and 0 from J; bases not matched to a gene: 5. CDR3 in amino acids: CASSVGGYSTDTQYF. CDR3 in DNA: TGTGCCAGTAGTGTCGGGGGGTACAGCACAGATACGCAGTATTTT.

The chain joins TRBV4-2 to TRBJ1-2; the D gene is possibly TRBD1 (5 bases). The V and J ends lost 3 bases and 8 bases respectively, with 13 bases between them. The CDR3 runs 13 residues. The germline gives CDR1 LGHNA, CDR2 YNFKEQ. CDR3 loop: CASSQVGQIGYTF. Here the CDR3 DNA reads TGTGCCAGCAGCCAGGTCGGACAAATCGGCTACACCTTC.

The gene calls are TRBV2 and TRBJ1-5; the match to TRBD1 covers 8 bases. The length of the CDR3 is 17 residues. Germline values: CDR1 SNHLY, CDR2 FYNNEI. V was clipped by 2 bases and J by 6 bases; unmatched bases: 12. The CDR3 DNA is TGTGCCAGCAGTGAATATGTCGGCAGGGGGCTCGGTCAGCCCCAGCATTTT. Translating it yields CASSEYVGRGLGQPQHF.

The table lists this clone with a few counts. The V gene is TRBV4-2, the J gene TRBJ2-7, with TRBD1 matching 8 bases. Germline CDR1 reads LGHNA; CDR2 reads YNFKEQ. V was pared by 2 bases and J by 3 bases, with 3 bases of the junction left unmatched. CDR3 length: 14 amino acids. CDR3 residues: CASSQPDRGYEQYF. The DNA for the CDR3 is TGTGCCAGCAGCCAACCCGACAGGGGCTACGAGCAGTACTTC.

The V call is TRBV7-9, the J call TRBJ2-1; D unclear. Trimming removed 7 bases at V and 6 bases at J, with 10 bases between. The CDR3 has 12 residues. Per germline, CDR1 SEHNR and CDR2 FQNEAQ (reference sequence). The CDR3 DNA reads TGTGCCAGCACCCCACAGCCCAATGAGCAGTTCTTC. Translating it yields CASTPQPNEQFF.

The CDR3 DNA reads as TGTGCCAGCAGCTTAGATCTGGGGTCGGGAGGCTACACCTTC. It translates to CASSLDLGSGGYTF. The V call is TRBV7-9, the J call TRBJ1-2; D remains ambiguous. Germline assignment: CDR1 SEHNR and CDR2 FQNEAQ (reference sequence). The CDR3 totals 14 residues. V dropped 1 base and J dropped 8 bases, with 14 bases sitting between them.

This sequence joins TRBV9 and TRBJ2-1; 8 positions agree with TRBD2. The CDR3 runs 16 residues. Losses at the gene ends were 2 bases for V and 6 bases for J; bases not matched to a gene: 10. The V gene's germline CDR1 is SGDLS and CDR2 YYNGEE. CDR3 residues: CASSVSTGGPGNEQFF. The CDR3 DNA is TGTGCCAGCAGCGTGTCTACGGGAGGGCCGGGCAATGAGCAGTTCTTC.

The chain has TRBV6-6 and TRBJ1-2, with 7 bases that match TRBD1. With 7 bases clipped from V and 6 bases from J, the junction kept 8 bases outside the gene matches. CDR1 MNHNY and CDR2 SVGAGI come from the germline V gene (reference sequence). This CDR3 comprises 13 residues. The CDR3 reads CASNRAGTDGYTF. CDR3 nucleotide sequence: TGTGCCAGCAACCGAGCCGGGACAGATGGCTACACCTTC.

This clone was seen a single time. J is TRBJ1-4 and V is TRBV7-2; D is unclear. Germline assignment: CDR1 SGHTA and CDR2 FQGNSA. Trimming took 3 bases from V and 6 from J, leaving 8 bases between them. The CDR3 sequence is 13 residues long. The CDR3, as DNA: TGTGCCAGCAGCTTGGGCGTCCATGAAAAACTGTTTTTT. This encodes CASSLGVHEKLFF.

V gene TRBV5-6 combines with J gene TRBJ2-5; 15 nucleotides agree with TRBD2. Trimming took 4 bases from V and 2 from J; bases not matched to a gene: 9. This CDR3 comprises 18 residues. The germline V gene has CDR1 SGHDT and CDR2 YYEEEE. The CDR3 DNA is TGTGCCAGCAGCGGCGGGACTAGCGGGAGGACGAGTCAAGAGACCCAGTACTTC. As protein: CASSGGTSGRTSQETQYF.